This entry is about one TCR beta chain. In the study's own analysis: Cell counts per sample came from amplifying reference gene primers. The assay was immunoSEQ multiplex PCR, and TCRdb's table has in-frame clones only and misses some. V and J calls and clone size come straight from that table; D and trimming were deduced from the DNA. The sample lists some 38,000 clones, approximately 90% occurring once. The sample comes from a study of blood T cell repertoires in COVID-19. Overall study context: T cells, B-cell-depleted T cells, or PBMCs provided the cDNA or gDNA that served as material.

This receptor was taken from a man aged 70 or older with acute or convalescent COVID-19. The sequencing sample was made of peripheral blood.

CDR3 protein: CASSLQGTGGGEKLFF. The CDR3 nucleotides are TGTGCCAGCAGCCTCCAGGGGACAGGGGGCGGAGAAAAACTGTTTTTT. V usage is TRBV5-6 and J usage is TRBJ1-4, with 12 positions matching TRBD1. The ends lost 4 bases at V and 8 bases at J; junction bases unmatched: 9. The CDR3 has 16 amino acids. The germline V gene has CDR1 SGHDT and CDR2 YYEEEE. Full variable domain (rest looked up from reference TRBV5-6 and TRBJ1-4): DAGVTQSPTHLIKTRGQQVTLRCSPKSGHDTVSWYQQALGQGPQFIFQYYEEEERQRGNFPDRFSGHQFPNYSSELNVNALLLGDSALYLCASSLQGTGGGEKLFFGSGTQLSVL.